This record concerns one T cell receptor (beta chain) sequence. The length of the CDR3 is 16 residues. V lost 4 bases and J lost 5; bases outside the gene matches: 11. Germline V gene lookup returns CDR1 SEHNR and CDR2 FQNEAQ (reference sequence). Measured with immunoSEQ multiplex PCR; TCRdb has only the in-frame clones, and not every one. The sample has around 160,000 clones, roughly four fifths seen once. This sample is part of a study of blood T cell repertoires in COVID-19. V and J are TRBV7-9 and TRBJ2-1; 7 bases fit TRBD1. The sequenced material came from peripheral blood. This clonotype originated in a human donor with acute or convalescent COVID-19. The donor label of this sample is uncertain. Written as DNA, the CDR3 is TGTGCCAGCAGCTCGCTAGACAGGGTTCAAGACAATGAGCAGTTCTTC. Protein product: CASSSLDRVQDNEQFF.